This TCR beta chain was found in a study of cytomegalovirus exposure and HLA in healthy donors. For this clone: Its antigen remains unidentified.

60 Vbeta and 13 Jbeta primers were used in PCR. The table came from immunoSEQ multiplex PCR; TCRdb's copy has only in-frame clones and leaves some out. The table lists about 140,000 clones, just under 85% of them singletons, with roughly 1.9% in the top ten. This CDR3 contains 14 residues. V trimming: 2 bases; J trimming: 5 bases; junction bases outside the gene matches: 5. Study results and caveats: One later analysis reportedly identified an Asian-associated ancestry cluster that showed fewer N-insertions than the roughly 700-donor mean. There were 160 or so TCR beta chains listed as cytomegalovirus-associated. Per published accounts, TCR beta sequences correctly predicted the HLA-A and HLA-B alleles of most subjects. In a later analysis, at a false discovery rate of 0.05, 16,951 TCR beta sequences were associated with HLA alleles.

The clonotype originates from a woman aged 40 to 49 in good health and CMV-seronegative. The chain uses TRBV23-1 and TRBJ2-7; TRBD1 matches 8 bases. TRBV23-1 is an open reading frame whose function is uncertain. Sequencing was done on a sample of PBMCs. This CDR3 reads CASSQTSTGDEQYF. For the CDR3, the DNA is TGCGCCAGCAGTCAAACCTCGACAGGGGACGAGCAGTACTTC.